This paragraph reports one T cell receptor beta chain. Its antigen is undetermined. The source of the sample is a study of Graves' ophthalmopathy and Graves' hyperthyroidism. The hyperthyroidism patients, aged 18 to 65, had been newly diagnosed, with under 2 months' duration. Other autoimmune diseases, uncontrolled infections, pregnancy or lactation led to the exclusion of patients. From fresh peripheral blood, over 9 ml in volume, the PBMCs were obtained. In germline, CDR1 is KGHSH, CDR2 LQKENI. V lost 5 bases to trimming and J lost 3 bases, with 11 bases between them. This CDR3 spans 13 amino acids. Investigators amplified TCR beta CDR3 regions from RNA transcripts. The workflow started with a first-round RT-PCR run with HTBI primers and then moved on to a second-round multiplex PCR. TCRdb ran MiXCR on the multiplex PCR reads and lists one entry per CDR3 protein. The sample records hundreds of thousands of distinct CDR3 sequences, 15% being singletons.

Study conclusions and caveats: The authors also found most expanded thyroid clonotypes above 0.001 frequency in blood.

This clonotype was obtained from a woman aged 18 to 35 with stable Graves' hyperthyroidism. Sequencing was done on a sample of peripheral blood. This chain links TRBV18 with TRBJ2-7; a weak D match, TRBD1 (5 bases). CDR3 DNA sequence: TGTGCCAGCTCATCGGACATAGTCTACGAGCAGTACTTC. The encoded protein is CASSSDIVYEQYF.